The present T cell receptor beta chain was sequenced within a study of blood T cell repertoires in COVID-19. TCRdb's table, derived via immunoSEQ multiplex PCR, lists solely in-frame clones and lacks some. Here the sample spans under 300,000 clones, approximately 88% being singletons. V shed 5 bases, J shed 3 bases, and the junction held 6 bases outside the gene matches. The CDR3 length is 14 residues. CDR1 is SEHNR, CDR2 FQNEAQ, per germline (reference sequence). V usage is TRBV7-9 and J usage is TRBJ2-7; 8 bases match TRBD1. The sequenced material came from peripheral blood. This TCR came from a man aged 45 to 65 with acute or convalescent COVID-19. CDR3 DNA sequence: TGTGCCAGCAGCCCCAGGACAGGGCACTACGAGCAGTACTTC. Its protein is CASSPRTGHYEQYF.